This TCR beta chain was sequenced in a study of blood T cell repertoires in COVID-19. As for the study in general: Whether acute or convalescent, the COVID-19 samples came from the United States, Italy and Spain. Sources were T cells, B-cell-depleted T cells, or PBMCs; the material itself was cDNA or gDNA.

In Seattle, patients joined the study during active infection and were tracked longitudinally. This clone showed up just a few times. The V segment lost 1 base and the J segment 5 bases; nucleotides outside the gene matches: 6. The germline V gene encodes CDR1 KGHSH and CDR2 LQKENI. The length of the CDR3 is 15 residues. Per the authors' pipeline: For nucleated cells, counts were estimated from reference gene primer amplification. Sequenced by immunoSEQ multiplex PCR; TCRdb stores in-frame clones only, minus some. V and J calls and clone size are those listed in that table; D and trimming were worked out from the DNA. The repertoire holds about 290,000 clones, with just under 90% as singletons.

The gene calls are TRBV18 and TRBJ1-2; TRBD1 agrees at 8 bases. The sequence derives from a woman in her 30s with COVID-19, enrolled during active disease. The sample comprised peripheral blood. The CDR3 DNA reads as TGTGCCAGCTCACCACTCCAGGGGGCAGGGTATGGCTACACCTTC. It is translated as CASSPLQGAGYGYTF. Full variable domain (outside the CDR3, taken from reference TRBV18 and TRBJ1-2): NAGVMQNPRHLVRRRGQEARLRCSPMKGHSHVYWYRQLPEEGLKFMVYLQKENIIDESGMPKERFSAEFPKEGPSILRIQQVVRGDSAAYFCASSPLQGAGYGYTFGSGTRLTVV.